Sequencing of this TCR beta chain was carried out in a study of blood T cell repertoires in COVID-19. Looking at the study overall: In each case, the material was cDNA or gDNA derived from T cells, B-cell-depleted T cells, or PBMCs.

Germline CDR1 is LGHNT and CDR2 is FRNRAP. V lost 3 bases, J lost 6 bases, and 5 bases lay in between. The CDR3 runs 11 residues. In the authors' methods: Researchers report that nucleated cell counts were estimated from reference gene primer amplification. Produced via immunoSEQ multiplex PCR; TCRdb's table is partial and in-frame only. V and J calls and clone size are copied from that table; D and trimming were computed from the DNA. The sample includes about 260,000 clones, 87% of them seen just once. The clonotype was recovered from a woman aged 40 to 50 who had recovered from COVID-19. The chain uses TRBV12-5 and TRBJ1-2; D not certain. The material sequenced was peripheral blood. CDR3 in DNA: TGTGCTAGTGGTTTTTCGGATGGCTACACCTTC. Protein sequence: CASGFSDGYTF.